One sample yielded the 16 T cell receptor beta chains listed below, sequenced in a study of blood T cell repertoires in COVID-19. The protocol was immunoSEQ multiplex PCR, while the TCRdb copy is restricted to in-frame clones and leaves out a portion. The table includes about 110,000 clones, approximately 80% detected once. The specimen sequenced was peripheral blood. Receptors originate from a man between 65 and 85 years old with acute or convalescent COVID-19.

The V and J genes are TRBV5-1 and TRBJ1-2; TRBD1 matches at 12 bases. V shed 0 bases, J shed 2 bases, and the junction held 2 bases outside the gene matches. CDR1 and CDR2 from the germline V gene are SGHRS and YFSETQ. The CDR3 runs 16 residues. In nucleotides, the CDR3 is TGCGCCAGCAGCTTGGTGGGACAGGGGGCCAACTATGGCTACACCTTC. Translating it yields CASSLVGQGANYGYTF.

The chain recombines TRBV6-5 with TRBJ2-3; TRBD2 matches at 7 bases. The CDR3 runs 15 residues. CDR1 and CDR2 from the germline V gene are MNHEY and SVGAGI. Trimming at V came to 6 bases and at J to 0 bases, leaving 6 bases not matched to a gene. The chain's CDR3 is CASREGGLSTDTQYF. CDR3 coding DNA: TGTGCCAGCAGGGAGGGAGGGCTGAGCACAGATACGCAGTATTTT.

The CDR3 coding sequence is TGCGCCAGCAGCCCTGGACAGAGGTACGAGCAGTACTTC. Its protein is CASSPGQRYEQYF. The chain combines TRBV5-1 with TRBJ2-7; a weak D match, TRBD1 (6 bases). The CDR3 is 13 amino acids. CDR1 is SGHRS and CDR2 is YFSETQ in the germline V gene. Trimming removed 4 bases from V and 4 bases from J, with 12 bases in between.

This clone was observed a few times. This chain connects TRBV9 to TRBJ2-3; 8 bases are a match to TRBD2. The germline V gene has CDR1 SGDLS and CDR2 YYNGEE. The CDR3 extends over 16 amino acids. The ends lost 4 bases at V and 3 bases at J; junction bases unmatched: 10. The CDR3 protein is CASSPRRGGGTDTQYF. The DNA for the CDR3 is TGTGCCAGCAGCCCTCGACGGGGGGGCGGAACAGATACGCAGTATTTT.

This clone was seen just once. This chain's CDR3 is CASSEGQFGEKLFF. The CDR3 DNA reads as TGTGCCAGCAGCGAGGGACAGTTCGGTGAAAAACTGTTTTTT. This chain uses TRBV2 with TRBJ1-4; 7 nucleotides agree with TRBD1. Trimming took 6 bases from V and 7 from J; bases not matched to a gene: 8. CDR3 size: 14 residues. The germline CDR1 and CDR2 sequences are SNHLY and FYNNEI.

This clone was seen a single time. The chain recombines TRBV11-3 with TRBJ2-2, with 8 bases aligning to TRBD2. V shed 1 base and J 2 bases; nucleotides not matched to a gene: 3. The germline gives CDR1 SGHNT, CDR2 YENEEA. CDR3 length: 16 residues. CDR3 in amino acids: CASSLAGGANTGELFF. The CDR3 nucleotides read TGTGCCAGCAGCTTAGCCGGGGGGGCAAACACCGGGGAGCTGTTTTTT.

The chain is built from TRBV19 and TRBJ2-6; 9 bases match TRBD1. V was clipped by 10 bases and J by 3 bases; unmatched bases: 10. Germline CDR1 LNHDA, CDR2 SQIVND (reference sequence). There are 16 residues in the CDR3. The DNA for the CDR3 is TGTGCCACCAAGGGACAGGGTTTATTTGGGGCCAACGTCCTGACTTTC. Translating gives CATKGQGLFGANVLTF.

This clone was seen once. The rearrangement joins TRBV23-1 to TRBJ1-5; D is unclear. TRBV23-1 is designated an ORF whose function remains uncertain. The V and J ends lost 4 bases and 5 bases respectively, with 3 bases between them. This CDR3 spans 11 amino acids. As DNA, the CDR3 is TGCGCCAGCAGTCCAGATCAGCCCCAGCATTTT. Translation gives CASSPDQPQHF.

CDR3 coding DNA: TGCGCCAGCAGTGGAGATACAGGGGGCGCAGGAAAGAACACTGAAGCTTTCTTT. The encoded protein is CASSGDTGGAGKNTEAFF. The chain employs TRBV23-1 and TRBJ1-1, with 9 nucleotides matching TRBD1. TRBV23-1 is given ORF status, its function remaining uncertain. J was trimmed by 1 base and V by 5 bases; bases with no gene match: 14. This CDR3 contains 18 residues.

This clone was observed a few times. The rearrangement links TRBV18 to TRBJ2-7; 8 bases agree with TRBD1. The CDR3 contains 15 residues. CDR1 is KGHSH and CDR2 is LQKENI in the germline V gene. V shed 4 bases and J 3 bases; nucleotides not matched to a gene: 8. For the CDR3, the DNA is TGTGCCAGCTCACTCCAGGGGGCGCGAGTCTACGAGCAGTACTTC. Protein: CASSLQGARVYEQYF.

The V and J genes are TRBV5-1 and TRBJ1-2; D possibly corresponds to TRBD1 (5 bases). The CDR3 has 12 amino acids. Germline CDR1 is SGHRS and CDR2 is YFSETQ. Trimming took 0 bases from V and 8 from J, leaving 8 bases between them. The CDR3 is CASSLAGNGYTF. CDR3 in DNA: TGCGCCAGCAGCTTGGCAGGGAACGGCTACACCTTC. Drawing the rest from reference TRBV5-1 and TRBJ1-2, the complete variable domain is KAGVTQTPRYLIKTRGQQVTLSCSPISGHRSVSWYQQTPGQGLQFLFEYFSETQRNKGNFPGRFSGRQFSNSRSEMNVSTLELGDSALYLCASSLAGNGYTFGSGTRLTVV.

This chain joins TRBV9 and TRBJ2-1, with a tentative D call TRBD2 (5 bases). Germline V gene data show CDR1 as SGDLS and CDR2 as YYNGEE. The V end lost 3 bases, the J end lost 8 bases, and 12 bases lay between the germline ends. The CDR3 has 13 amino acids. This chain's CDR3 is CASSGHLGDEQFF. The CDR3 DNA is TGTGCCAGCAGCGGACACCTCGGGGATGAGCAGTTCTTC.

This clone is a singleton in its sample. This chain connects TRBV13 to TRBJ2-2, with 7 positions matching TRBD1. The CDR3 runs to 16 residues. Germline assignment: CDR1 PRHDT and CDR2 FYEKMQ (reference sequence). The V and J ends lost 2 bases and 3 bases, in that order; junction bases with no gene match: 6. The CDR3 DNA follows: TGTGCCAGCAGCTTAAGCGGCAGGGGGTACACCGGGGAGCTGTTTTTT. Protein sequence: CASSLSGRGYTGELFF.

The genes are TRBV3-1 (or the pseudogene TRBV3-2) and TRBJ1-6, with 7 bases matching TRBD1. V lost 3 bases, J lost 7 bases, and 3 bases stayed unmatched. Germline CDR1 LGHDT, CDR2 YNNKEL (reference sequence). This CDR3 spans 14 amino acids. The CDR3, as DNA: TGTGCCAGCAGCCAGGGGACAGTAAATTCACCCCTCCACTTT. Translated, it gives CASSQGTVNSPLHF.

V is TRBV7-3 and J is TRBJ2-3, with 10 bases aligning to TRBD1. J was trimmed by 3 bases and V by 4 bases; bases with no gene match: 1. The germline gives CDR1 SGHTA, CDR2 FQGTGA. The CDR3 sequence is 14 residues long. The CDR3 here is CASSSGQGTDTQYF. CDR3 in DNA: TGTGCCAGCAGCTCGGGACAGGGGACAGATACGCAGTATTTT.

The CDR3 is CASSTGFGYTF. CDR3 coding DNA: TGTGCCAGCAGCACAGGGTTTGGCTACACCTTC. V usage is TRBV25-1 and J usage is TRBJ1-2, with D perhaps TRBD1 (6 bases). The CDR3 extends over 11 amino acids. With 6 bases removed from V and 7 bases from J, the gap between germline ends came to 9 bases. CDR1 is MGHDK, CDR2 SYGVNS, per germline.